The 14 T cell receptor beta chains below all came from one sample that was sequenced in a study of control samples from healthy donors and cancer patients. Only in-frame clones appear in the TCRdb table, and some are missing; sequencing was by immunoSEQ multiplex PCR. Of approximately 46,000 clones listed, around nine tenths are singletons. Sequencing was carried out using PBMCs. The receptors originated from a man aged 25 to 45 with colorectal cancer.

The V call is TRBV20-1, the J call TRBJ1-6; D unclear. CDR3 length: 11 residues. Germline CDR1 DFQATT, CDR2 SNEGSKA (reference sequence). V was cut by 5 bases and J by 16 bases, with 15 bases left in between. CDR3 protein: CSASRAASLHF. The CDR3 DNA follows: TGCAGTGCTTCTCGCGCGGCGTCTCTCCACTTT.

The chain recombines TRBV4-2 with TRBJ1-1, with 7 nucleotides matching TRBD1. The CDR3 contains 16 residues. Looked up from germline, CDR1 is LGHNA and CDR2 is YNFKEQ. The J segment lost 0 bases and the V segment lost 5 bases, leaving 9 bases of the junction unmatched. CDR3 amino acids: CASSFRDSTVNTEAFF. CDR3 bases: TGTGCCAGCAGCTTCCGGGACAGTACAGTGAACACTGAAGCTTTCTTT.

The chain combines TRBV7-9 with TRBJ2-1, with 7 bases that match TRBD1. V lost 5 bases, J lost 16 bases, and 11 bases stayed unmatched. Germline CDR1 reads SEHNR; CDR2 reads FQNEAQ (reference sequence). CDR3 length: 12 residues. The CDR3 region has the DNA TGTGCCAGCAGCCTTTCGAGGACAGGAGCTTTCTTC. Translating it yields CASSLSRTGAFF.

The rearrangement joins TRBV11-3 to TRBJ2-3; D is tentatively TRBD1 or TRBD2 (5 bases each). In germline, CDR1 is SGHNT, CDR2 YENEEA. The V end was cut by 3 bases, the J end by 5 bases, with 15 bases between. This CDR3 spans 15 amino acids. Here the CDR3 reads CASSLRGRTEDTQYF. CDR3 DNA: TGTGCCAGCAGCTTGAGGGGCCGGACGGAAGATACGCAGTATTTT.

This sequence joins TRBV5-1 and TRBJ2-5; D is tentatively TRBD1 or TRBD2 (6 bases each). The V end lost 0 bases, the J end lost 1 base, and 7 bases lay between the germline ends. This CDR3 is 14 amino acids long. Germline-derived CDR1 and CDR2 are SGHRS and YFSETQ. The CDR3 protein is CASSLGGAQETQYF. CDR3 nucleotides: TGCGCCAGCAGCTTGGGGGGGGCCCAAGAGACCCAGTACTTC.

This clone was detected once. CDR3 region: CASSASRTEANYGYTF. The CDR3 bases are TGTGCCAGCAGCGCGTCGCGGACGGAAGCTAACTATGGCTACACCTTC. The gene calls are TRBV9 and TRBJ1-2; D gene uncertain. Germline CDR1 reads SGDLS; CDR2 reads YYNGEE. This CDR3 spans 16 amino acids. Trimming cost V 3 bases and J 0 bases, with 15 bases left between them.

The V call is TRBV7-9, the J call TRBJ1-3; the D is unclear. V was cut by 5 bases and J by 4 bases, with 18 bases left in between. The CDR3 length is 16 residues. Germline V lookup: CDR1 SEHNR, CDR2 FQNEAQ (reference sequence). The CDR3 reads CASSAPRYLSGNTIYF. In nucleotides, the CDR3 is TGTGCCAGCAGCGCCCCTCGCTATCTCTCGGGAAACACCATATATTTT.

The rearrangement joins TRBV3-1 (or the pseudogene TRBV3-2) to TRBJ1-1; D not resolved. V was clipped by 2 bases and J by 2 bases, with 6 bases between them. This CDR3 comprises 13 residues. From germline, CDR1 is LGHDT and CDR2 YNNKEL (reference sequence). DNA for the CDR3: TGTGCCAGCAGCCAAACGGGTAACACTGAAGCTTTCTTT. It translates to CASSQTGNTEAFF.

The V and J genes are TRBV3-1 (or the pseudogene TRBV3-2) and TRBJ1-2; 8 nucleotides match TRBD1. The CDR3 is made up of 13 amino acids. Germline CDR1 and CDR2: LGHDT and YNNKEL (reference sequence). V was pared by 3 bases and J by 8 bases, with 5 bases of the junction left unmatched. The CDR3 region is CASSQAGQEGYTF. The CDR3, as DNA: TGTGCCAGCAGCCAGGCGGGACAGGAAGGCTACACCTTC.

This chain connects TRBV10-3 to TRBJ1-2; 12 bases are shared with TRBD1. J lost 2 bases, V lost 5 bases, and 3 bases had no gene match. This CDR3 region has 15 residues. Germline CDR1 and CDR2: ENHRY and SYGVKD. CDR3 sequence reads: CAISWGQGANYGYTF. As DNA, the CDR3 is TGTGCCATCAGTTGGGGACAGGGGGCCAACTATGGCTACACCTTC.

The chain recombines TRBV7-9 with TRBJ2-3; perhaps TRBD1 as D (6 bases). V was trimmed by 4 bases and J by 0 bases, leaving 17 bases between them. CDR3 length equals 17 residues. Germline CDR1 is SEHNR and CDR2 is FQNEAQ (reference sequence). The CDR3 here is CASSSHLRTDSTDTQYF. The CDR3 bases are TGTGCCAGCAGCTCTCATCTTAGGACAGATAGCACAGATACGCAGTATTTT. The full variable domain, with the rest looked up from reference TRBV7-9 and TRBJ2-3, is DTGVSQNPRHKITKRGQNVTFRCDPISEHNRLYWYRQTLGQGPEFLTYFQNEAQLEKSRLLSDRFSAERPKGSFSTLEIQRTEQGDSAMYLCASSSHLRTDSTDTQYFGPGTRLTVL.

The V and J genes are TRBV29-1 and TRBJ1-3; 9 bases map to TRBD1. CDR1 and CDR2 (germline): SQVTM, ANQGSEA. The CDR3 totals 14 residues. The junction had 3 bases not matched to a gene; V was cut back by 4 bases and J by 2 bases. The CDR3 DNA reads TGCAGCGTTGGGACAGGGGACGCTGGAAACACCATATATTTT. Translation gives CSVGTGDAGNTIYF.

The CDR3 loop reads CATSDPGLMSVGADTQYF. DNA of the CDR3: TGTGCCACCAGTGACCCGGGGTTAATGAGCGTCGGGGCAGATACGCAGTATTTT. V usage is TRBV24-1 and J usage is TRBJ2-3; the D gene is possibly TRBD2 (5 bases). Trimming cost V 4 bases and J 4 bases, with 23 bases left between them. The CDR3 totals 18 residues. Germline CDR1 is KGHDR and CDR2 is SFDVKD.

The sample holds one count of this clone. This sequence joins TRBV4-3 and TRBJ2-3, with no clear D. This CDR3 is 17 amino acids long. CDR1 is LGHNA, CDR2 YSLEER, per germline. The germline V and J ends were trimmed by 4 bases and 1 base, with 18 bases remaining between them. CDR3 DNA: TGCGCCAGCAGCCCAATTTTACAGTCACACGGCACAGATACGCAGTATTTT. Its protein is CASSPILQSHGTDTQYF.